The rows below give T cell receptor beta chains drawn from one sample of a study of blood T cell repertoires in COVID-19. Only in-frame clones appear in the TCRdb table, and some are missing; sequencing was by immunoSEQ multiplex PCR. The sample lists 100,000 or so clones, around nine tenths occurring once. The sequenced sample consisted of peripheral blood. These receptors were obtained from a middle-aged man with active or convalescent COVID-19. CDR3s include the opening cysteine and the closing phenylalanine or tryptophan.

15	TRBV18	CASSPQGGFHYGYTF
14	TRBV14	CASSLSGGASEQFF
20	TRBV6-2/TRBV6-3	CASSFPGLAGGSLGTDTQYF
19	TRBV19	CASSIGGSGGYSKKNIQYF
13	TRBV11-2	CASSSTGIYGYTF
13	TRBV30	CAAGTGGHTEAFF
15	TRBV5-4	CASSLRLAGKNEQYF
12	TRBV24-1	CATGGTENEQFF
14	TRBV9	CASSADLTVPGYTF
14	TRBV12-5	CASGLGTPIGTQYF
16	TRBV30	CAWRDSAGNLGNTIYF
15	TRBV28	CASSRDREYGTEAFF
14	TRBV3-1/TRBV3-2	CASSQMQGSDTQYF
13	TRBV10-1	CASSPPGNTEAFF
15	TRBV28	CASSLPVVMNTEAFF
14	TRBV2	CASTSFRGSYEQYF
17	TRBV5-1	CASSTASGGANTGELFF
16	TRBV18	CASSPGQGARNSPLHF
14	TRBV11-1	CASSLDRARETQYF
17	TRBV2	CASSEEGADSGNQPQHF
14	TRBV27	CASSGQANTGELFF
15	TRBV7-2	CASSYGLAGTDTQYF
13	TRBV4-1	CASKGTPNTEAFF
16	TRBV12-5	CAGLPGLLTSSDTQYF